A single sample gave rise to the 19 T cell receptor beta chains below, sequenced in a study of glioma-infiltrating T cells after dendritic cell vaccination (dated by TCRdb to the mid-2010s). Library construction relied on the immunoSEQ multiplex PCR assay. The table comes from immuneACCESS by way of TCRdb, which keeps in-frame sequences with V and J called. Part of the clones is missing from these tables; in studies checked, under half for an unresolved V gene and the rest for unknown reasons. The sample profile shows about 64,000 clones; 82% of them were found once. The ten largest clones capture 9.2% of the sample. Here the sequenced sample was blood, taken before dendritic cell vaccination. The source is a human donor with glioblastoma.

CDR3 coding DNA: TGCGCCAGCAGCGGAGGGTGGACAGGAGCCCCTATCGGCTACACCTTC. It encodes CASSGGWTGAPIGYTF. The chain joins TRBV5-1 to TRBJ1-2, with 7 bases aligning to TRBD1. J lost 8 bases, V lost 4 bases, and 17 bases had no gene match. The CDR3 sequence is 16 residues long. Germline V gene data show CDR1 as SGHRS and CDR2 as YFSETQ.

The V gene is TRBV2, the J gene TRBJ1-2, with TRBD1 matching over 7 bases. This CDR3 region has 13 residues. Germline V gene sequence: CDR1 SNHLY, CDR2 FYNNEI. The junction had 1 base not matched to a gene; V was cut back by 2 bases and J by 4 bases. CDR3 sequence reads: CASSENRGYGYTF. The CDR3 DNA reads TGTGCCAGCAGTGAAAACAGGGGCTATGGCTACACCTTC. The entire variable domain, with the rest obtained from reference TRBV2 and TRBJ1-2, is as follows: EPEVTQTPSHQVTQMGQEVILRCVPISNHLYFYWYRQILGQKVEFLVSFYNNEISEKSEIFDDQFSVERPDGSNFTLKIRSTKLEDSAMYFCASSENRGYGYTFGSGTRLTVV.

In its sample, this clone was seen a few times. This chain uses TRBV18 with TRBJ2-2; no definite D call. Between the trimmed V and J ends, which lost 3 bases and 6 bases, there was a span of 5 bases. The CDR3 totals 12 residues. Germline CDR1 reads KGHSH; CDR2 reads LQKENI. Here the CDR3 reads CASSPAAGELFF. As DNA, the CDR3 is TGTGCCAGCTCACCGGCCGCCGGGGAGCTGTTTTTT.

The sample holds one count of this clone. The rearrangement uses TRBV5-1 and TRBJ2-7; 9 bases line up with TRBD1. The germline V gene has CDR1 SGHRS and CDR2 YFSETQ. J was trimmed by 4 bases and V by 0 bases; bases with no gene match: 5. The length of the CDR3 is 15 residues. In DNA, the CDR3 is TGCGCCAGCAGCTTGGGTGGGACAGGGTATTACGAGCAGTACTTC. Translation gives CASSLGGTGYYEQYF.

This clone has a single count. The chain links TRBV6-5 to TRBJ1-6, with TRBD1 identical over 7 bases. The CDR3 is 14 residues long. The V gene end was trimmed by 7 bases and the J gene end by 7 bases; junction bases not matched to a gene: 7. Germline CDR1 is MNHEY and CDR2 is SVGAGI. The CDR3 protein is CASKPTGANSPLHF. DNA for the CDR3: TGTGCCAGCAAACCAACAGGGGCAAATTCACCCCTCCACTTT.

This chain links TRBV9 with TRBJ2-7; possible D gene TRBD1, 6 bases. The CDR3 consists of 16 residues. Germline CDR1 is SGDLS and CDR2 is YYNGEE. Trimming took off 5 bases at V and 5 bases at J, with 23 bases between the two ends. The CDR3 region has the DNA TGTGCCAGCAGTATTAGACAGGCAGATCCCAGCCACGAGCAGTACTTC. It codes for CASSIRQADPSHEQYF.

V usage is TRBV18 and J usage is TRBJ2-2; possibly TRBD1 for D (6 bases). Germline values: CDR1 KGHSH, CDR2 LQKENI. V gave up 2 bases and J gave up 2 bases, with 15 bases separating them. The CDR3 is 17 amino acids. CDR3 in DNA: TGTGCCAGCTCACCATCGAACGGACAGATTAACACCGGGGAGCTGTTTTTT. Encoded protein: CASSPSNGQINTGELFF.

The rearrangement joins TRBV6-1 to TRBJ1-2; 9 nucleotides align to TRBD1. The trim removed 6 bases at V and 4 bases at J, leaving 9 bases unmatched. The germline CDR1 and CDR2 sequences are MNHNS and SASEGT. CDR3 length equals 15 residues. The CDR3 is CASSALSTGGYGYTF. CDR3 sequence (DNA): TGTGCCAGCAGCGCCCTATCGACAGGGGGCTATGGCTACACCTTC.

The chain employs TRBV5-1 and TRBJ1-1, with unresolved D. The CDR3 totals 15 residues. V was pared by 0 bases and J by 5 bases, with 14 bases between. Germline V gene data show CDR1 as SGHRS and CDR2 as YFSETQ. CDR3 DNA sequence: TGCGCCAGCAGCTTGGGGGCCCTTGAGACAACTGAAGCTTTCTTT. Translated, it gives CASSLGALETTEAFF. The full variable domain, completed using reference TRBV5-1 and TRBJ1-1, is KAGVTQTPRYLIKTRGQQVTLSCSPISGHRSVSWYQQTPGQGLQFLFEYFSETQRNKGNFPGRFSGRQFSNSRSEMNVSTLELGDSALYLCASSLGALETTEAFFGQGTRLTVV.

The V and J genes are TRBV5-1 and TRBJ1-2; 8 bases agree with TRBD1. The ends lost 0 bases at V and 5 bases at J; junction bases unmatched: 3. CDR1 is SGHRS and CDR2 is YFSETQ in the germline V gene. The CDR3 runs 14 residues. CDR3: CASSLGDRSYGYTF. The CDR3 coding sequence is TGCGCCAGCAGCTTGGGGGACAGGTCTTATGGCTACACCTTC.

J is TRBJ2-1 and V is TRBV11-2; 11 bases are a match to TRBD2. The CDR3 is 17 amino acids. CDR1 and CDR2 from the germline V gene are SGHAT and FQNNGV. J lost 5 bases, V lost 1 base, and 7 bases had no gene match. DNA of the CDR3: TGTGCCAGCAGCTTAGGTCCAGCGACTAGCGGGAACAATGAGCAGTTCTTC. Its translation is CASSLGPATSGNNEQFF. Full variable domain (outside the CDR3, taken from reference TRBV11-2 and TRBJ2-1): EAGVAQSPRYKIIEKRQSVAFWCNPISGHATLYWYQQILGQGPKLLIQFQNNGVVDDSQLPKDRFSAERLKGVDSTLKIQPAKLEDSAVYLCASSLGPATSGNNEQFFGPGTRLTVL.

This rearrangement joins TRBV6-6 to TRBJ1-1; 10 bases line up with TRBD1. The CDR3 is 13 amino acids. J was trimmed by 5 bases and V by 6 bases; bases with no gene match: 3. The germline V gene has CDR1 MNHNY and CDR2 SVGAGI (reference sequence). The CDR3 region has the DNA TGTGCCAGCAGACCGGGACAGGGGACTGAAGCTTTCTTT. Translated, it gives CASRPGQGTEAFF.

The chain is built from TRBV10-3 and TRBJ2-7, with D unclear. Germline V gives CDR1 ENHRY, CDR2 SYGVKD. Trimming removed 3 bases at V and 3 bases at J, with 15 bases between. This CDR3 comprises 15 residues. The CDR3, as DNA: TGTGCCATCAGTGAAGATTCCCTGACATACTACGAGCAGTACTTC. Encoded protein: CAISEDSLTYYEQYF.

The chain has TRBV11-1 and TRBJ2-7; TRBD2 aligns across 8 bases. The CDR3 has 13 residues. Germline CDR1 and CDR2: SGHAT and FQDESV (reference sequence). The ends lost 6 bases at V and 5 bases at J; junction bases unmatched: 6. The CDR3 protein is CASRREGSHEQYF. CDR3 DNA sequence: TGTGCCAGCAGACGGGAGGGGTCACACGAGCAGTACTTC.

CDR3 amino acids: CASSYAGKETQYF. CDR3 nucleotides: TGTGCCAGCAGTTACGCAGGGAAAGAGACCCAGTACTTC. This sequence joins TRBV6-8 and TRBJ2-5; possible D gene TRBD1, 5 bases. Germline CDR1 and CDR2: MNHGY and SAAAGT. Trimming took 2 bases from V and 3 from J, leaving 7 bases between them. This CDR3 contains 13 residues.

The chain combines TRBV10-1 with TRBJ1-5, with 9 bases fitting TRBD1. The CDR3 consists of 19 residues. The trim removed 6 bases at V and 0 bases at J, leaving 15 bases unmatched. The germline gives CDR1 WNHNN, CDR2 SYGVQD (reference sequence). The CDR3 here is CASRRGQGEGVYSNQPQHF. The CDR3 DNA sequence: TGCGCCAGCAGGCGGGGACAGGGCGAGGGGGTGTATAGCAATCAGCCCCAGCATTTT.

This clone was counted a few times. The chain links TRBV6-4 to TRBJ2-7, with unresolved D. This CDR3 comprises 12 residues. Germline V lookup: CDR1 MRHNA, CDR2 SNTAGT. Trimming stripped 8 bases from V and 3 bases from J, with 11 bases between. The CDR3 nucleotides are TGTGCCAGCTATGGGCTCTTCTACGAGCAGTACTTC. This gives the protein CASYGLFYEQYF.

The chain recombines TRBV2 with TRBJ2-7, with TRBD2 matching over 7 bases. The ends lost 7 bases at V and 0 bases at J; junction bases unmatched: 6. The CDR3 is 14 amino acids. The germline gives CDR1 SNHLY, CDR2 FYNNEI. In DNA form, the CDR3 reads TGTGCCAGCAATGGGGGGGTTAACTCCTACGAGCAGTACTTC. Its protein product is CASNGGVNSYEQYF.

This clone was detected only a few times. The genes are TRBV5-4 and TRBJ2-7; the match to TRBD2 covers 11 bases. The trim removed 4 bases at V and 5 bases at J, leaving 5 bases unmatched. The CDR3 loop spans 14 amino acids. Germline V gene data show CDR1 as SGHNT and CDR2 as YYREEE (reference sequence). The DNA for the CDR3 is TGTGCCAGCAGCCTTAGCGGGGGGGCCGACGAGCAGTACTTC. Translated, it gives CASSLSGGADEQYF.